This entry lists 22 T cell receptor beta chains sequenced from one sample in a study of cytomegalovirus exposure and HLA in healthy donors. Repertoires were generated with immunoSEQ multiplex PCR, while TCRdb's copy carries only in-frame clones and drops some. The table lists around 150,000 clones, 85% to 90% of them singletons, with roughly 5.8% in the top ten. What was sequenced was PBMCs. The receptors derive from a woman aged 25 to 39 in good health and CMV-seronegative.

V gene TRBV7-2 combines with J gene TRBJ1-5; 8 bases are shared with TRBD1. CDR3 size: 16 residues. With V trimmed by 0 bases and J by 2 bases, 3 bases remained unmatched. Germline CDR1 reads SGHTA; CDR2 reads FQGNSA. CDR3: CASSLAVGQGNQPQHF. The CDR3 DNA reads TGTGCCAGCAGCTTAGCGGTGGGACAGGGCAATCAGCCCCAGCATTTT. Complete variable domain (other parts from reference TRBV7-2 and TRBJ1-5): GAGVSQSPSNKVTEKGKDVELRCDPISGHTALYWYRQSLGQGLEFLIYFQGNSAPDKSGLPSDRFSAERTGGSVSTLTIQRTQQEDSAVYLCASSLAVGQGNQPQHFGDGTRLSIL.

V gene TRBV9 combines with J gene TRBJ2-7; 10 nucleotides match TRBD1. CDR3 length equals 15 residues. The V segment lost 1 base and the J segment 4 bases; nucleotides outside the gene matches: 5. Germline CDR1 is SGDLS and CDR2 is YYNGEE. The CDR3 here is CASSVSDRGLYEQYF. CDR3 nucleotide sequence: TGTGCCAGCAGCGTATCTGACAGGGGGCTATACGAGCAGTACTTC.

This clone has only a few counts. V and J are TRBV5-1 and TRBJ1-1; D is possibly TRBD1 (6 bases). The CDR3 totals 15 residues. Germline V gene data show CDR1 as SGHRS and CDR2 as YFSETQ. V lost 4 bases to trimming and J lost 1 base, with 14 bases between them. The CDR3 reads CASSRGGGRNTEAFF. The CDR3 bases are TGCGCCAGCAGCCGCGGAGGGGGGAGGAACACTGAAGCTTTCTTT.

The V and J genes are TRBV9 and TRBJ2-7; 9 positions match TRBD1. V shed 0 bases, J shed 3 bases, and the junction held 7 bases outside the gene matches. Germline CDR1 reads SGDLS; CDR2 reads YYNGEE. The CDR3 is 16 amino acids. CDR3 DNA sequence: TGTGCCAGCAGCGTAGGCGGGACAGGGAGTTACTACGAGCAGTACTTC. It yields the protein CASSVGGTGSYYEQYF.

V usage is TRBV7-2 and J usage is TRBJ2-2; D perhaps matches TRBD2 (6 bases). The V end lost 3 bases, the J end lost 4 bases, and 15 bases lay between the germline ends. The CDR3 contains 16 residues. Per germline, CDR1 SGHTA and CDR2 FQGNSA. Written as DNA, the CDR3 is TGTGCCAGCAGCTTTAAACCCGGGACTGGCACCGGGGAGCTGTTTTTT. Amino acids: CASSFKPGTGTGELFF.

This chain links TRBV10-3 with TRBJ2-1; the D gene is possibly TRBD2 (5 bases). V was pared by 1 base and J by 0 bases, with 7 bases between. The germline CDR1 and CDR2 sequences are ENHRY and SYGVKD. The length of the CDR3 is 15 residues. CDR3 protein: CAISEFSGSYNEQFF. In DNA, the CDR3 is TGTGCCATCAGTGAGTTCAGCGGCTCCTACAATGAGCAGTTCTTC.

The chain employs TRBV5-1 and TRBJ1-1, with TRBD1 identical over 8 bases. Germline CDR1 SGHRS, CDR2 YFSETQ. CDR3 size: 14 residues. V shed 3 bases, J shed 6 bases, and the junction held 7 bases outside the gene matches. The CDR3 protein is CASSWGQGAAEAFF. CDR3 sequence (DNA): TGCGCCAGCAGCTGGGGGCAGGGGGCCGCTGAAGCTTTCTTT.

V gene TRBV27 combines with J gene TRBJ1-2; perhaps TRBD1 as D (5 bases). V lost 7 bases to trimming and J lost 4 bases, with 16 bases between them. Germline V gives CDR1 MNHEY, CDR2 SMNVEV (reference sequence). The CDR3 has 14 amino acids. The CDR3 region has the DNA TGTGCCAGCACCCGTACCCCCGACAGCTATGGCTACACCTTC. Translation gives CASTRTPDSYGYTF.

The chain uses TRBV18 and TRBJ1-1; no firm D call. The CDR3 spans 16 residues. V lost 0 bases, J lost 3 bases, and 14 bases lay in between. Germline CDR1 is KGHSH and CDR2 is LQKENI. This CDR3 reads CASSPPKGITHTEAFF. The CDR3 nucleotides read TGTGCCAGCTCACCACCTAAAGGGATCACCCACACTGAAGCTTTCTTT.

V and J are TRBV30 and TRBJ1-5, with TRBD1 identical over 8 bases. Trimming cost V 0 bases and J 5 bases; bases outside gene matches: 15. CDR1 is GTSNPN and CDR2 is SVGIG in the germline V gene (reference sequence). The CDR3 contains 18 residues. The CDR3 sequence: CAWSVRRAGGFRDQPQHF. The CDR3 nucleotides read TGTGCCTGGAGTGTAAGGAGGGCAGGGGGCTTTCGGGATCAGCCCCAGCATTTT. The full variable domain, in which reference TRBV30 and TRBJ1-5 provide the parts outside the CDR3, is SQTIHQWPATLVQPVGSPLSLECTVEGTSNPNLYWYRQAAGRGLQLLFYSVGIGQISSEVPQNLSASRPQDRQFILSSKKLLLSDSGFYLCAWSVRRAGGFRDQPQHFGDGTRLSIL.

The CDR3 spells CASSPGVSNEKLFF. CDR3 DNA sequence: TGTGCCAGCAGCCCGGGAGTATCAAATGAAAAACTGTTTTTT. The chain employs TRBV7-6 and TRBJ1-4; D is uncertain. Trimming stripped 5 bases from V and 5 bases from J, with 12 bases between. CDR1 and CDR2 from the germline V gene are SGHVS and FNYEAQ. The CDR3 is 14 residues long.

The genes are TRBV6-5 and TRBJ1-1; tentatively, D is TRBD1 (6 bases). The CDR3 is made up of 13 amino acids. Germline lookup yields CDR1 MNHEY and CDR2 SVGAGI. Trimming stripped 5 bases from V and 2 bases from J, with 9 bases between. The CDR3 coding sequence is TGTGCCAGCAGTAAGGACAGTAACACTGAAGCTTTCTTT. It yields the protein CASSKDSNTEAFF.

The chain couples TRBV5-6 to TRBJ1-4, with D possibly matching TRBD1 (5 bases). This CDR3 contains 14 residues. Per germline, CDR1 SGHDT and CDR2 YYEEEE. The V end was cut by 7 bases, the J end by 7 bases, with 17 bases between. CDR3 bases: TGTGCCAGCGGGAGAGGGGATGTCGGTGAAAAACTGTTTTTT. Translating gives CASGRGDVGEKLFF.

This rearrangement joins TRBV5-6 to TRBJ2-2; D not certain. The CDR3 sequence is 15 residues long. V lost 0 bases and J 4 bases, leaving 10 bases between the germline ends. The germline V gene encodes CDR1 SGHDT and CDR2 YYEEEE. CDR3 DNA: TGTGCCAGCAGCTTGGGGGTTCTGGCCACCGGGGAGCTGTTTTTT. Translation gives CASSLGVLATGELFF.

This clone was seen once. The chain carries TRBV6-1 and TRBJ1-2; D is uncertain. With 3 bases removed from V and 4 bases from J, the gap between germline ends came to 9 bases. The CDR3 covers 13 residues. Germline CDR1 MNHNS, CDR2 SASEGT. CDR3 in amino acids: CASSEASPYGYTF. CDR3 nucleotides: TGTGCCAGCAGTGAGGCCTCGCCCTATGGCTACACCTTC.

This clone has just a few counts. V is TRBV6-1 and J is TRBJ2-3, with a tentative D call TRBD2 (6 bases). There are 15 residues in the CDR3. The germline gives CDR1 MNHNS, CDR2 SASEGT. Deletions cut 5 bases from V and 1 base from J, with 13 bases between. CDR3 sequence: CASSIGGIRTDTQYF. The DNA of the CDR3 is TGTGCCAGCAGTATCGGGGGTATCCGCACAGATACGCAGTATTTT.

The chain employs TRBV4-2 and TRBJ1-1, with 8 nucleotides matching TRBD1. V was pared by 3 bases and J by 1 base, with 4 bases of the junction left unmatched. In germline, CDR1 is LGHNA, CDR2 YNFKEQ. This CDR3 is built from 15 residues. The CDR3 sequence is CASSQEDRANTEAFF. The CDR3 bases are TGTGCCAGCAGCCAGGAGGACAGGGCGAACACTGAAGCTTTCTTT.

The chain uses TRBV27 and TRBJ2-3; 14 positions agree with TRBD2. The germline V gene encodes CDR1 MNHEY and CDR2 SMNVEV (reference sequence). CDR3 size: 16 residues. V shed 6 bases and J 2 bases; nucleotides not matched to a gene: 4. This CDR3 is CASSRTSGGTTDTQYF. CDR3 in DNA: TGTGCCAGCAGCAGGACTAGCGGGGGGACCACAGATACGCAGTATTTT.

This rearrangement joins TRBV5-1 to TRBJ1-2; possibly TRBD1 for D (6 bases). CDR1 SGHRS and CDR2 YFSETQ come from the germline V gene. The CDR3 has 16 amino acids. Trimming cost V 4 bases and J 7 bases, with 23 bases left between them. CDR3 loop: CASSPTVRAGAGGYTF. The CDR3 nucleotides read TGCGCCAGCAGCCCTACCGTACGAGCAGGGGCTGGTGGCTACACCTTC.

This sequence joins TRBV7-2 and TRBJ2-7; D could derive from TRBD1 or TRBD2 (6 bases each). CDR1 SGHTA and CDR2 FQGNSA come from the germline V gene. V was pared by 8 bases and J by 3 bases, with 23 bases between. The CDR3 extends over 16 amino acids. The CDR3 nucleotides are TGTGCCAGCGCCGGGGGTAGGGGGGCACTACTCTACGAGCAGTACTTC. Its protein product is CASAGGRGALLYEQYF. Complete variable domain (other parts from reference TRBV7-2 and TRBJ2-7): GAGVSQSPSNKVTEKGKDVELRCDPISGHTALYWYRQSLGQGLEFLIYFQGNSAPDKSGLPSDRFSAERTGGSVSTLTIQRTQQEDSAVYLCASAGGRGALLYEQYFGPGTRLTVT.

CDR3 in amino acids: CASRDGQGREKLFF. DNA of the CDR3: TGTGCCAGCAGGGACGGACAGGGGCGTGAAAAACTGTTTTTT. The gene calls are TRBV2 and TRBJ1-4, with 9 bases that match TRBD1. Trimming cost V 6 bases and J 7 bases; bases outside gene matches: 6. From germline, CDR1 is SNHLY and CDR2 FYNNEI. The CDR3 totals 14 residues.

The chain combines TRBV4-2 with TRBJ2-2; TRBD1 matches at 7 bases. The CDR3 totals 14 residues. The ends lost 4 bases at V and 2 bases at J; junction bases unmatched: 1. Germline V gives CDR1 LGHNA, CDR2 YNFKEQ. The CDR3 protein is CASSRQGNTGELFF. The CDR3 DNA reads as TGTGCCAGCAGCCGACAGGGAAACACCGGGGAGCTGTTTTTT.